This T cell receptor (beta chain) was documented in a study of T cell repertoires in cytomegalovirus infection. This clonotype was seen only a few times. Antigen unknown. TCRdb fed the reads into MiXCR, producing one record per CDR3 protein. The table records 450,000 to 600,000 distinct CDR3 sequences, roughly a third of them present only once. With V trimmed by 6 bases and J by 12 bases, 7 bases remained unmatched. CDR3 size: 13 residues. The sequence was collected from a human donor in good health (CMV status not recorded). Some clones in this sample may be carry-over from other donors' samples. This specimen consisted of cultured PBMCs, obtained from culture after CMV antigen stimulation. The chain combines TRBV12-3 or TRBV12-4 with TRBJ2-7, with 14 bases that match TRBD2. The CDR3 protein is CASSQGTSGSGYF. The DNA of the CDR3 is TGTGCCAGCAGCCAAGGGACTAGCGGGAGTGGGTACTTC.